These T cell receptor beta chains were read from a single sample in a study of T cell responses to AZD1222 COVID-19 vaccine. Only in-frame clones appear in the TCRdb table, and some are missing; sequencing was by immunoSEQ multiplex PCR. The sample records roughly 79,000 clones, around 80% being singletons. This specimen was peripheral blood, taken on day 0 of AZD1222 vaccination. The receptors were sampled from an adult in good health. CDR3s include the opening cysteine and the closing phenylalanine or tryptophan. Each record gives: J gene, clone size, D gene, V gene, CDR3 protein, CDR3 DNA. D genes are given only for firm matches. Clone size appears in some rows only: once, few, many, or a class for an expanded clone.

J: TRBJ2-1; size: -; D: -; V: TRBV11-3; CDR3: CASKTTEMHNEQFF; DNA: TGTGCCAGTAAAACGACAGAGATGCACAATGAGCAGTTCTTC
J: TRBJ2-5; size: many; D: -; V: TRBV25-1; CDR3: CASSDRAYQETQYF; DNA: TGTGCCAGCAGTGACCGGGCCTACCAAGAGACCCAGTACTTC
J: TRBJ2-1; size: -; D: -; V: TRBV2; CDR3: CASTNRVEQFF; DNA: TGTGCCAGCACCAACCGGGTTGAGCAGTTCTTC
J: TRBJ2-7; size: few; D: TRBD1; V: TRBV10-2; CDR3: CASSESGTASYEQYF; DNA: TGCGCCAGCAGTGAGTCTGGGACAGCTTCCTACGAGCAGTACTTC
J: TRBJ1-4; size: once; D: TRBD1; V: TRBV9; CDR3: CASSAPPGQGDEKLFF; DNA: TGTGCCAGCAGCGCTCCGCCGGGACAGGGGGATGAAAAACTGTTTTTT
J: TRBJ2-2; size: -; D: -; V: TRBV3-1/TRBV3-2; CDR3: CASSQVHYGGEITGELFF; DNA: TGTGCCAGCAGCCAAGTTCATTATGGGGGAGAGATCACCGGGGAGCTGTTTTTT
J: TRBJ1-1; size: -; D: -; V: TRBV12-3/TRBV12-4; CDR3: CATSPGVSTEAFF; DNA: TGTGCCACCAGTCCCGGGGTATCCACTGAAGCTTTCTTT
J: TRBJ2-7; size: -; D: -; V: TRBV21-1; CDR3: CARPLHEQYF; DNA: TGTGCCAGGCCCCTCCACGAGCAGTACTTC
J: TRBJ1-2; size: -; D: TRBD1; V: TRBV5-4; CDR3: CASSTGQGAPNYGYTF; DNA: TGTGCCAGCAGCACCGGACAGGGGGCGCCTAACTATGGCTACACCTTC
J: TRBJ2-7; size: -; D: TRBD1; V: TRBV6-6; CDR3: CASSNDRGNSYEQYF; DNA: TGTGCCAGCAGTAACGACAGGGGGAACTCCTACGAGCAGTACTTC
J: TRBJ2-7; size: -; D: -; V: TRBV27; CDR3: CASSSLGRGKYEQYF; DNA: TGTGCCAGCAGTTCTCTCGGGAGAGGAAAATACGAGCAGTACTTC
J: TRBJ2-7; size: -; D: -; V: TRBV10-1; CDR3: CASGGTSTHEQYF; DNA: TGCGCCAGCGGTGGGACATCTACCCACGAGCAGTACTTC
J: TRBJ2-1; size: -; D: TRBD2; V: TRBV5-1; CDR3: CASSPGLAEGNEQFF; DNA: TGCGCCAGCAGCCCGGGACTAGCGGAGGGGAATGAGCAGTTCTTC
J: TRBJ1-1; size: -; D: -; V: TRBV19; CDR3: CASRDSMNTEAFF; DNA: TGTGCCAGTAGGGATTCTATGAACACTGAAGCTTTCTTT
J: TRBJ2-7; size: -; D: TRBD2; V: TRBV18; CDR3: CASSTTSGPYEQYF; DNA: TGTGCCAGCTCAACGACTAGCGGACCCTACGAGCAGTACTTC
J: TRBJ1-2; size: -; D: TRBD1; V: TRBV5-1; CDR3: CASSPGGTGGTSGYGYTF; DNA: TGCGCCAGCAGCCCGGGAGGGACAGGGGGGACTTCAGGCTATGGCTACACCTTC
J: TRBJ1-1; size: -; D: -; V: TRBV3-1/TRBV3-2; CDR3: CASSHPPGLSMNTEAFF; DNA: TGTGCCAGCAGCCACCCACCGGGCCTCAGTATGAACACTGAAGCTTTCTTT
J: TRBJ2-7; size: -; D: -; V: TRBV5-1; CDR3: CASSLVGGLEQYF; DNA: TGCGCCAGCAGCTTGGTCGGCGGGTTAGAGCAGTACTTC
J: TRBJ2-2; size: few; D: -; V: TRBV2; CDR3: CASNPVAHTGELFF; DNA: TGTGCCAGCAATCCTGTGGCGCACACCGGGGAGCTGTTTTTT
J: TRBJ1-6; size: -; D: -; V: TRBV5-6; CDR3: CASSLVDGVPSPLHF; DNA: TGTGCCAGCAGCTTGGTGGACGGAGTCCCTTCACCCCTCCACTTT
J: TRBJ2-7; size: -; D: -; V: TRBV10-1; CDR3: CASPGGDPYEQYF; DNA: TGCGCCAGCCCTGGGGGAGACCCCTACGAGCAGTACTTC
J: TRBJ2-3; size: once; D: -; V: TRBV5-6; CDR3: CASSLSFLGQRATDTQYF; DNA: TGTGCCAGCAGCTTAAGCTTCCTTGGACAGAGAGCCACAGATACGCAGTATTTT
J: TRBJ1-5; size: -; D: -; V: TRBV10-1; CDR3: CASSPGPKGPQHF; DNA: TGCGCCAGCAGTCCCGGGCCCAAGGGGCCCCAGCATTTT
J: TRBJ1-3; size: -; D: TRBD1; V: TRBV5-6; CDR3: CASSLGRDRGPGNTIYF; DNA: TGTGCCAGCAGCTTGGGGAGGGACAGGGGGCCTGGAAACACCATATATTTT
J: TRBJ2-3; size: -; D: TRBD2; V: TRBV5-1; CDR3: CASSLGLATDTQYF; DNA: TGCGCCAGCAGCTTAGGACTAGCCACAGATACGCAGTATTTT
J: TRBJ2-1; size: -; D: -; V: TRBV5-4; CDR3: CASSLVPTHEQFF; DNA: TGTGCCAGCAGCTTGGTCCCCACTCATGAGCAGTTCTTC
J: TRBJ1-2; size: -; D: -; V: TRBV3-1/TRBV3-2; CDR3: CASNRRDDYGYTF; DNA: TGTGCCAGCAACCGGCGGGACGACTATGGCTACACCTTC
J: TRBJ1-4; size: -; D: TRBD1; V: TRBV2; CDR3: CASSERDRGREKLFF; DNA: TGTGCCAGCAGTGAGAGGGACAGGGGTCGCGAAAAACTGTTTTTT
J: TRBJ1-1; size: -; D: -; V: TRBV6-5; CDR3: CASSQRDLTEAFF; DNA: TGTGCCAGCAGTCAAAGGGATTTAACTGAAGCTTTCTTT
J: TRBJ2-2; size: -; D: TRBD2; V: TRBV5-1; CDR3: CASSGGTSGNTGELFF; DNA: TGCGCCAGCAGCGGGGGTACTAGCGGCAACACCGGGGAGCTGTTTTTT
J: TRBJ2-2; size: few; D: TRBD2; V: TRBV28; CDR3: CAASGRNTGELFF; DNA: TGTGCCGCGAGCGGGAGAAACACCGGGGAGCTGTTTTTT
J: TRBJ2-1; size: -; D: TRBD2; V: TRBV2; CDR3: CASSATLGLPEQFF; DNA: TGTGCCAGCAGCGCGACCTTGGGACTACCTGAGCAGTTCTTC
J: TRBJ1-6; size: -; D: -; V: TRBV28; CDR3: CASSRRGRTDSPLHF; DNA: TGTGCCAGCAGTCGTAGGGGTCGTACGGATTCACCCCTCCACTTT
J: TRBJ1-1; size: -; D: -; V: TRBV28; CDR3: CASSSQNTEAFF; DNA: TGTGCCAGCAGTTCACAGAACACTGAAGCTTTCTTT
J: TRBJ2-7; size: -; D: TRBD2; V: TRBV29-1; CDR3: CSVATSGYEQYF; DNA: TGCAGCGTCGCGACTAGCGGCTACGAGCAGTACTTC
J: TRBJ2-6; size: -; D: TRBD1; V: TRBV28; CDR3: CASSRQGSGANVLTF; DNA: TGTGCCAGCAGTCGACAGGGCTCTGGGGCCAACGTCCTGACTTTC
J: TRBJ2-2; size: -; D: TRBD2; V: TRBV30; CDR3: CAWRKRKREVSTGELFF; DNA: TGTGCCTGGAGAAAAAGGAAGCGGGAGGTTTCCACCGGGGAGCTGTTTTTT
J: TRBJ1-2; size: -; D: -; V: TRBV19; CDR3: CASNDRGTLRDYGYTF; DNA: TGTGCCAGCAATGACCGGGGCACCCTCCGGGACTATGGCTACACCTTC
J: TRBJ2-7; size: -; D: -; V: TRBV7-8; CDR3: CASSLGALGRGSYEQYF; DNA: TGTGCCAGCAGCTTAGGGGCCCTTGGGCGGGGCTCCTACGAGCAGTACTTC
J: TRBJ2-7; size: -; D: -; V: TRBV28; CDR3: CASAPGQRVEQYF; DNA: TGTGCCAGCGCCCCAGGACAAAGGGTCGAGCAGTACTTC
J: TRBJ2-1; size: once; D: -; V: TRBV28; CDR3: CASSFWGRTVDEQFF; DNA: TGTGCCAGCAGTTTCTGGGGCAGGACGGTCGATGAGCAGTTCTTC
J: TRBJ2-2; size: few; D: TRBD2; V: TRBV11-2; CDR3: CASSLKGTSGANTGELFF; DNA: TGTGCCAGCAGCTTAAAAGGGACTAGCGGAGCGAACACCGGGGAGCTGTTTTTT
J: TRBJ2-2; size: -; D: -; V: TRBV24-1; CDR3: CATSAGTNTGELFF; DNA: TGTGCCACCAGTGCCGGGACGAACACCGGGGAGCTGTTTTTT
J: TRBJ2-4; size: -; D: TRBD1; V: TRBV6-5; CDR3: CASSSSAGDRGDIQYF; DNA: TGTGCCAGCAGTTCCTCGGCAGGGGACAGGGGTGACATTCAGTACTTC
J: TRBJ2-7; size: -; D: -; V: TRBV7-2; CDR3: CASSPQRGGYEQYF; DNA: TGTGCCAGCAGCCCGCAGCGTGGGGGCTACGAGCAGTACTTC
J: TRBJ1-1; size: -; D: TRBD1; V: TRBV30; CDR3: CAWTANVRDRARAFF; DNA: TGTGCCTGGACAGCCAACGTCCGGGACAGGGCGCGAGCTTTCTTT
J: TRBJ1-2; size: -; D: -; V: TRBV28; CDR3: CASSLAGRVYGYTF; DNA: TGTGCCAGCAGTTTAGCAGGGCGCGTCTATGGCTACACCTTC
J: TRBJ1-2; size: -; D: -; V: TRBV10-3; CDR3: CAINPHTEDNYGYTF; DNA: TGTGCCATCAACCCACACACCGAAGATAACTATGGCTACACCTTC
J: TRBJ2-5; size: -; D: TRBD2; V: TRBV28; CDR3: CASSLPGLAGGKTQYF; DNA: TGTGCCAGCAGTTTACCCGGACTAGCGGGAGGAAAGACCCAGTACTTC
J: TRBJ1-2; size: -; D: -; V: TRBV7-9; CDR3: CASSPLGSNYGYTF; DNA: TGTGCCAGCAGCCCCCTGGGGTCAAACTATGGCTACACCTTC
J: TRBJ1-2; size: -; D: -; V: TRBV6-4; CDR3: CASSEVGHGGGYTF; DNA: TGTGCCAGCAGTGAAGTCGGACACGGGGGTGGCTACACCTTC
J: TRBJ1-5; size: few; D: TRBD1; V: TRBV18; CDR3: CASSPSGTGYQPQHF; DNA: TGTGCCAGCTCACCTTCGGGGACAGGGTATCAGCCCCAGCATTTT
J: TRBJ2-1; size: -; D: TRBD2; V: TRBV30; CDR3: CACTAGTSGSGRYNEQFF; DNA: TGTGCCTGTACGGCAGGGACTAGCGGGTCAGGGAGGTACAATGAGCAGTTCTTC